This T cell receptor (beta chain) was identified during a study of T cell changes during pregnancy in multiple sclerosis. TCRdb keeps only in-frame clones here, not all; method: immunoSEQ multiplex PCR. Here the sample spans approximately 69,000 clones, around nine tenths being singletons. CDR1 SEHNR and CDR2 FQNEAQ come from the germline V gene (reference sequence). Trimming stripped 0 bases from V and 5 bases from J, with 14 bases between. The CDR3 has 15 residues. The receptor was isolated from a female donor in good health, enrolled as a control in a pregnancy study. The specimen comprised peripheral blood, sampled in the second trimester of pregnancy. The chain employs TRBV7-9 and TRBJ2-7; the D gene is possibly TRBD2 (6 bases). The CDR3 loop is CASSLARGVRDEQYF. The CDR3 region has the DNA TGTGCCAGCAGCTTAGCGCGGGGAGTGCGGGACGAGCAGTACTTC.